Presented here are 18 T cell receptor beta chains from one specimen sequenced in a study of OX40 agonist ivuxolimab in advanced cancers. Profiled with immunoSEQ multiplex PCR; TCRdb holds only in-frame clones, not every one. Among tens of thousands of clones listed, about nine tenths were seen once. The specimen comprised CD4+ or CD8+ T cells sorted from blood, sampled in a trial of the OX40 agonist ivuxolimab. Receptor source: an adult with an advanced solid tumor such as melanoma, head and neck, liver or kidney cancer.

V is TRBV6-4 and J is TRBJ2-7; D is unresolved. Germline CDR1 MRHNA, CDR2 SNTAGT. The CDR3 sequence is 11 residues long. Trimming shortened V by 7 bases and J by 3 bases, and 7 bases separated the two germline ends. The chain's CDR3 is CASTGYYEQYF. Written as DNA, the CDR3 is TGTGCCAGCACCGGATACTACGAGCAGTACTTC.

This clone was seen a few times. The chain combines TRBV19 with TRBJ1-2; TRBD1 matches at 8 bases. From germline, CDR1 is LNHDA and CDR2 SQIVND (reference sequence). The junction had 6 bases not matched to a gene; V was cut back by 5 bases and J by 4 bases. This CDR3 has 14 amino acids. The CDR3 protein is CASSPGGAVYGYTF. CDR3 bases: TGTGCCAGTAGTCCAGGGGGCGCGGTCTATGGCTACACCTTC.

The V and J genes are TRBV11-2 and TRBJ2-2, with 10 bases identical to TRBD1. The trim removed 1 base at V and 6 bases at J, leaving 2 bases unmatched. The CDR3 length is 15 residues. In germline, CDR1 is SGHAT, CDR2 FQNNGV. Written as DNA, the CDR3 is TGTGCCAGCAGCTTAGGACAGGGGGCTGCCGGGGAGCTGTTTTTT. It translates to CASSLGQGAAGELFF.

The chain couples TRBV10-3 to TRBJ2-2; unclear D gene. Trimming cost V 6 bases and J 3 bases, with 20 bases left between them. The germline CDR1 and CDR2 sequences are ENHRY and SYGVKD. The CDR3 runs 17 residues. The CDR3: CAIRYSKGLEHTGELFF. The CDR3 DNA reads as TGTGCCATCAGATACTCCAAAGGGCTGGAACACACCGGGGAGCTGTTTTTT.

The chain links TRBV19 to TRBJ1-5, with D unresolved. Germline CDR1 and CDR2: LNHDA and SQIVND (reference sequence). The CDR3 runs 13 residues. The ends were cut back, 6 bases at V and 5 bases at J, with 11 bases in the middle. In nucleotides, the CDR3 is TGTGCCAGTAGCGAGAGACGGTATCAGCCCCAGCATTTT. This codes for CASSERRYQPQHF.

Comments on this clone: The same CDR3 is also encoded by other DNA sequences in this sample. The CDR3 bases are TGCGCCAGCAGCTTGCGGGGATCCTACGAGCAGTACTTC. Residues: CASSLRGSYEQYF. The rearrangement joins TRBV5-1 to TRBJ2-7; TRBD2 is a possible D gene (5 bases). CDR1 and CDR2 (germline): SGHRS, YFSETQ. V shed 1 base and J shed 1 base, with 6 bases lying between them. The CDR3 loop spans 13 amino acids.

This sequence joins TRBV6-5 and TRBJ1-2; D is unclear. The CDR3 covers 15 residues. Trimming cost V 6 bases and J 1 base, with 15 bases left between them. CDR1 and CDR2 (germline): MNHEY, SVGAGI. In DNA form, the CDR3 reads TGTGCCAGCAGCTCCCGGGAGACCTTTAACTATGGCTACACCTTC. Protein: CASSSRETFNYGYTF.

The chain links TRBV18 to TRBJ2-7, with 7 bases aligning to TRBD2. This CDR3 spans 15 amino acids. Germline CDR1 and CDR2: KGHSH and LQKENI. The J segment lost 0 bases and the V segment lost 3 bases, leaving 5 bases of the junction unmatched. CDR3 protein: CASSPPGTNSYEQYF. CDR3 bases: TGTGCCAGCTCACCGCCCGGGACTAACTCCTACGAGCAGTACTTC.

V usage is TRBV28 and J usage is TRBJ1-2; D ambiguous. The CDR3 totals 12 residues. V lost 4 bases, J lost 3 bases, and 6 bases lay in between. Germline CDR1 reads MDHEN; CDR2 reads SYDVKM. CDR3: CASSWADYGYTF. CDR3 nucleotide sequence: TGTGCCAGCAGTTGGGCAGACTATGGCTACACCTTC.

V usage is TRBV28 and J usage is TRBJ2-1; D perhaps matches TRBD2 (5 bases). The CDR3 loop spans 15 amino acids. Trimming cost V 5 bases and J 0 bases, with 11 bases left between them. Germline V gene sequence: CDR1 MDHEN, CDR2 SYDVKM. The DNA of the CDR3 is TGTGCCAGCAGTCCCAGGAGGAGCTCCTACAATGAGCAGTTCTTC. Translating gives CASSPRRSSYNEQFF.

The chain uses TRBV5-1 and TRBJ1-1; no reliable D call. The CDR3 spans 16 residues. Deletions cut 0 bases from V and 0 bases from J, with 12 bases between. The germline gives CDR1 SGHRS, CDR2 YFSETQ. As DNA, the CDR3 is TGCGCCAGCAGCTTGGCAGCACGGACCATGAACACTGAAGCTTTCTTT. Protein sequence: CASSLAARTMNTEAFF.

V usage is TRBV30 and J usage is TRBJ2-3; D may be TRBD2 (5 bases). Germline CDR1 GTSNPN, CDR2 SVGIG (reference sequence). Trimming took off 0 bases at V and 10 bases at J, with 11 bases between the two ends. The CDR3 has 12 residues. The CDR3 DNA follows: TGTGCCTGGAGTGTGGGAGATTTCGCGCAGTATTTT. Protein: CAWSVGDFAQYF.

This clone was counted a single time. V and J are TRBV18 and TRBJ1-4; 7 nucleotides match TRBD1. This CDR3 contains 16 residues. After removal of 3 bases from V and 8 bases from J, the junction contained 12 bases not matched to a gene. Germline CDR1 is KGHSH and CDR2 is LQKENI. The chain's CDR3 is CASSPTTTGYGEKLFF. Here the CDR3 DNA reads TGTGCCAGCTCACCGACCACGACAGGGTATGGAGAAAAACTGTTTTTT.

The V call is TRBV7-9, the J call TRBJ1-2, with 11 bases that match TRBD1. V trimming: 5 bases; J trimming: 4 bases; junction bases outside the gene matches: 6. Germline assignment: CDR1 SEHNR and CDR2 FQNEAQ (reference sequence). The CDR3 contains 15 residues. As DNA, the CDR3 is TGTGCCAGCAGCGACCGGGACAGGGGGACCTATGGCTACACCTTC. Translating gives CASSDRDRGTYGYTF.

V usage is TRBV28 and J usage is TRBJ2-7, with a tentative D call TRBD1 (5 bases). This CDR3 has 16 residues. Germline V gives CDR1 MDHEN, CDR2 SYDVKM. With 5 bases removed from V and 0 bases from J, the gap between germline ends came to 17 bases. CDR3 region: CASSLYTSTGSYEQYF. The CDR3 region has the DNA TGTGCCAGCAGTCTATACACCTCTACAGGCTCCTACGAGCAGTACTTC.

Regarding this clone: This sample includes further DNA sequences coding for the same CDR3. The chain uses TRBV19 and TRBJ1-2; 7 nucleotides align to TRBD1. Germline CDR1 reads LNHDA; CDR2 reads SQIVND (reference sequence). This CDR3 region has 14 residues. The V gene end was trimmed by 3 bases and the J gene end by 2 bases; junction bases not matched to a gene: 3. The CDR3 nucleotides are TGTGCCAGTAGTATTGGGACAGAAAACTATGGCTACACCTTC. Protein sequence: CASSIGTENYGYTF.

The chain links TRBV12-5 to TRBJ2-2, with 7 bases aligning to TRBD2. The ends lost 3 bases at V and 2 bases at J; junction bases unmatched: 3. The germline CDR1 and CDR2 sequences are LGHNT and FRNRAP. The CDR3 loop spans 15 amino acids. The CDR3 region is CASGLGLVNTGELFF. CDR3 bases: TGTGCTAGTGGTTTAGGACTAGTTAACACCGGGGAGCTGTTTTTT. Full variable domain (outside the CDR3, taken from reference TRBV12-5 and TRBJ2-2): DARVTQTPRHKVTEMGQEVTMRCQPILGHNTVFWYRQTMMQGLELLAYFRNRAPLDDSGMPKDRFSAEMPDATLATLKIQPSEPRDSAVYFCASGLGLVNTGELFFGEGSRLTVL.

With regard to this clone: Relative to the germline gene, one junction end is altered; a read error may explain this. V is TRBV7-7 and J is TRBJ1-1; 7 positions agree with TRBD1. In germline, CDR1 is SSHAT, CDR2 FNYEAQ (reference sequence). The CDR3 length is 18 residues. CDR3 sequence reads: CASSLGPRGIKMNTEAFF. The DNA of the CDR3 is TGTGCTAGCAGCTTAGGGCCCAGGGGGATTAAGATGAACACTGAAGCTTTCTTT. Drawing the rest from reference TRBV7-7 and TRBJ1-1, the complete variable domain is GAGVSQSPRYKVTKRGQDVTLRCDPISSHATLYWYQQALGQGPEFLTYFNYEAQPDKSGLPSDRFSAERPEGSISTLTIQRTEQRDSAMYRCASSLGPRGIKMNTEAFFGQGTRLTVV.